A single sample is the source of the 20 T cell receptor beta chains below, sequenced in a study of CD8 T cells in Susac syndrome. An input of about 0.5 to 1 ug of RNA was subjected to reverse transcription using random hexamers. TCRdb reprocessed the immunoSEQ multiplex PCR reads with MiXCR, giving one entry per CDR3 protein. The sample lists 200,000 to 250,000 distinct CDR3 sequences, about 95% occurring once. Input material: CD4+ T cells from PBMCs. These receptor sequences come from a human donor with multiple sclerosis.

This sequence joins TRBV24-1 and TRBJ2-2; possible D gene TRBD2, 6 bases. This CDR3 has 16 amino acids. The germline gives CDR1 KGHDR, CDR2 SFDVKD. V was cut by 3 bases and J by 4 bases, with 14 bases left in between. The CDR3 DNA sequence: TGTGCCACCAGTGATAGCGGAGGGTCGCGCACCGGGGAGCTGTTTTTT. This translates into CATSDSGGSRTGELFF.

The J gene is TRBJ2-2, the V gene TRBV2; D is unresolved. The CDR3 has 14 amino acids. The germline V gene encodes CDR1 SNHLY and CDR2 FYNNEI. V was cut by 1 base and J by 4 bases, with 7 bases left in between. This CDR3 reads CASSEERSTGELFF. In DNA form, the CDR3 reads TGTGCCAGCAGTGAAGAGAGATCCACCGGGGAGCTGTTTTTT. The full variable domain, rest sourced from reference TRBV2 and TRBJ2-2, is EPEVTQTPSHQVTQMGQEVILRCVPISNHLYFYWYRQILGQKVEFLVSFYNNEISEKSEIFDDQFSVERPDGSNFTLKIRSTKLEDSAMYFCASSEERSTGELFFGEGSRLTVL.

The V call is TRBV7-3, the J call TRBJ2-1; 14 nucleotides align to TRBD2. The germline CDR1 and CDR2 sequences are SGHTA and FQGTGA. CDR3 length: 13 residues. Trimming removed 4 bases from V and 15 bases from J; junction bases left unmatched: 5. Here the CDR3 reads CASSSGTSGSLFF. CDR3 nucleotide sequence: TGTGCCAGCAGCTCCGGGACTAGCGGGAGTTTGTTCTTC. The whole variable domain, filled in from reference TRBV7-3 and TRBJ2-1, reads GAGVSQTPSNKVTEKGKYVELRCDPISGHTALYWYRQSLGQGPEFLIYFQGTGAADDSGLPNDRFFAVRPEGSVSTLKIQRTERGDSAVYLCASSSGTSGSLFFGPGTRLTVL.

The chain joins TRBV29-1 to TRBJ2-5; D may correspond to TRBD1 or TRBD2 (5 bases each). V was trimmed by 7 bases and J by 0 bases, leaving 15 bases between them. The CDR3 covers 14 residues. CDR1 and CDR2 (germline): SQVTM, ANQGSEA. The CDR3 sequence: CSEEDTRYQETQYF. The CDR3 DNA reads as TGCAGCGAGGAGGACACAAGGTACCAAGAGACCCAGTACTTC.

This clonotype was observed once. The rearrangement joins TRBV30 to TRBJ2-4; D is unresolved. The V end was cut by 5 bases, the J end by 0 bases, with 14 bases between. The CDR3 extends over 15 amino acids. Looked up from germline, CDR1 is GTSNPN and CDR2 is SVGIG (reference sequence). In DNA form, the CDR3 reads TGTGCCTGGGGACCTAAAGTGATAGCCAAAAACATTCAGTACTTC. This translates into CAWGPKVIAKNIQYF.

CDR3 sequence reads: CASSLGQPGYGYTF. DNA for the CDR3: TGTGCCAGCAGCTTGGGACAGCCCGGGTACGGCTACACCTTC. The chain has TRBV12-3 or TRBV12-4 and TRBJ1-2; 7 bases line up with TRBD1. The CDR3 runs to 14 residues. V dropped 6 bases and J dropped 8; count of bases not matched to a gene: 12.

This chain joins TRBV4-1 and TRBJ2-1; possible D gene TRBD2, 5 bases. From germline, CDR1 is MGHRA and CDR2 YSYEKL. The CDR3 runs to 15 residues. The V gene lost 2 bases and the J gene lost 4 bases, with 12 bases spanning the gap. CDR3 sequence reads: CASSQLALKYNEQFF. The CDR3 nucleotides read TGCGCCAGCAGCCAACTAGCCTTAAAGTACAATGAGCAGTTCTTC.

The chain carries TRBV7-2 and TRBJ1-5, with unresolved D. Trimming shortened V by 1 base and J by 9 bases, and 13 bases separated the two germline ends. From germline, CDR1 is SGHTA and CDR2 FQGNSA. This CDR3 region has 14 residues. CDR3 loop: CASSLELSGRPQHF. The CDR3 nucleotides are TGTGCCAGCAGCTTAGAACTGAGCGGACGGCCCCAGCATTTT. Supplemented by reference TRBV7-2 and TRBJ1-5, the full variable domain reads GAGVSQSPSNKVTEKGKDVELRCDPISGHTALYWYRQSLGQGLEFLIYFQGNSAPDKSGLPSDRFSAERTGGSVSTLTIQRTQQEDSAVYLCASSLELSGRPQHFGDGTRLSIL.

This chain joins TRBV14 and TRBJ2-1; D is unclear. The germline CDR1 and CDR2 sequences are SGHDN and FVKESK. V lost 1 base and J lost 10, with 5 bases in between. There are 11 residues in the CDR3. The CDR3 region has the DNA TGTGCCAGCAGCCAAGTTAGAGAGCAGTTCTTC. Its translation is CASSQVREQFF.

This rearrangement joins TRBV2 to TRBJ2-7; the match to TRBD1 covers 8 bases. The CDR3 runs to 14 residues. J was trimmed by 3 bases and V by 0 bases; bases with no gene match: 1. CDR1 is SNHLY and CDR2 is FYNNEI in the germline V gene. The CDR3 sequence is CASSEARGLYEQYF. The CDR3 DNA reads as TGTGCCAGCAGTGAAGCCAGGGGGCTCTACGAGCAGTACTTC.

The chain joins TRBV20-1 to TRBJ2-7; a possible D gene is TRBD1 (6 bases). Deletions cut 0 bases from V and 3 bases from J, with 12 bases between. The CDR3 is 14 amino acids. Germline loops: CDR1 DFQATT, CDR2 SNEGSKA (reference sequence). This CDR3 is CSARDLAGDYEQYF. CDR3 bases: TGCAGTGCTAGAGATCTGGCAGGGGACTACGAGCAGTACTTC.

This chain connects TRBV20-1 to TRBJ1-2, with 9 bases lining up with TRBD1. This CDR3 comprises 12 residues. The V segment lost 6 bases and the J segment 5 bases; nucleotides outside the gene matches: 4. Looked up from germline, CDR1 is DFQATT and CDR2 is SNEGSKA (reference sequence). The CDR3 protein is CSAADRGYGYTF. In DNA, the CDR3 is TGCAGTGCAGCGGACAGGGGTTATGGCTACACCTTC.

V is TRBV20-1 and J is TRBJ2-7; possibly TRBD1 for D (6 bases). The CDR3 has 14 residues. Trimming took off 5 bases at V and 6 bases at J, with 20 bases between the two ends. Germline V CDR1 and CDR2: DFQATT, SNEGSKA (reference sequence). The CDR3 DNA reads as TGCAGTGCTCTACCCCCGGGACAAGACTCCGAGCAGTACTTC. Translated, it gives CSALPPGQDSEQYF.

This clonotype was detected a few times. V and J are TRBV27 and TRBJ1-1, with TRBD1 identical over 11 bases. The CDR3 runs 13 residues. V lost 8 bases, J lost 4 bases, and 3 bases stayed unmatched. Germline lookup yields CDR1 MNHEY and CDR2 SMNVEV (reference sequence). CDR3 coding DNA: TGTGCCAGCCGGGACAGGGGGGCCACTGAAGCTTTCTTT. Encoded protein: CASRDRGATEAFF.

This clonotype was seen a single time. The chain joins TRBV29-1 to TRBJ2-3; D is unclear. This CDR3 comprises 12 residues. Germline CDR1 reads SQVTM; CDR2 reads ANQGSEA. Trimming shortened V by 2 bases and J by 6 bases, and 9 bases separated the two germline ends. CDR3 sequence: CSVERGSDTQYF. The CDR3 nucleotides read TGCAGCGTTGAAAGAGGATCCGATACGCAGTATTTT.

CDR3 in amino acids: CASSVAASPTDTQYF. As DNA, the CDR3 is TGTGCCAGCAGCGTAGCTGCTAGCCCCACAGATACGCAGTATTTT. J is TRBJ2-3 and V is TRBV9, with D perhaps TRBD2 (5 bases). The CDR3 consists of 15 residues. V lost 0 bases and J lost 2, with 10 bases in between. Germline V CDR1 and CDR2: SGDLS, YYNGEE. Together with reference TRBV9 and TRBJ2-3, the CDR3 gives the full variable domain: DSGVTQTPKHLITATGQRVTLRCSPRSGDLSVYWYQQSLDQGLQFLIQYYNGEERAKGNILERFSAQQFPDLHSELNLSSLELGDSALYFCASSVAASPTDTQYFGPGTRLTVL.

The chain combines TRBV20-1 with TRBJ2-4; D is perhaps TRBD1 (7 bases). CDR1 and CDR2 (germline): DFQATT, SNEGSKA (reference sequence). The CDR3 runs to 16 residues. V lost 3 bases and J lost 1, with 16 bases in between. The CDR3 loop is CSASDGGQPAKNIQYF. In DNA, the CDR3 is TGCAGTGCTAGTGACGGGGGACAGCCCGCCAAAAACATTCAGTACTTC.

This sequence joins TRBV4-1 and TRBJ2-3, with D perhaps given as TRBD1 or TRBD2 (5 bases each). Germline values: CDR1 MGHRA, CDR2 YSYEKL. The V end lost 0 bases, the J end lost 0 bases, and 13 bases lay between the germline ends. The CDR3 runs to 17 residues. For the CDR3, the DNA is TGCGCCAGCAGCCAAGATTTTGGGGGAGCTAGCACAGATACGCAGTATTTT. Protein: CASSQDFGGASTDTQYF.

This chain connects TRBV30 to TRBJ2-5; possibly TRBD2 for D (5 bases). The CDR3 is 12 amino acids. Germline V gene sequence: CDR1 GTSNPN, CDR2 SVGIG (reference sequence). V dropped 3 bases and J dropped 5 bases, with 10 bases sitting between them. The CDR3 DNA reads TGTGCCTGGAGCGGGATTCGGGAGACCCAGTACTTC. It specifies CAWSGIRETQYF.

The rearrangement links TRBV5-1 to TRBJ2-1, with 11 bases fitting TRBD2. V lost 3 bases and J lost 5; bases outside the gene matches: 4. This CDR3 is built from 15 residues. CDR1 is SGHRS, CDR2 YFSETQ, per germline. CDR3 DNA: TGCGCCAGCAGCTCACTAGCGGGAGCAAACAATGAGCAGTTCTTC. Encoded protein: CASSSLAGANNEQFF.